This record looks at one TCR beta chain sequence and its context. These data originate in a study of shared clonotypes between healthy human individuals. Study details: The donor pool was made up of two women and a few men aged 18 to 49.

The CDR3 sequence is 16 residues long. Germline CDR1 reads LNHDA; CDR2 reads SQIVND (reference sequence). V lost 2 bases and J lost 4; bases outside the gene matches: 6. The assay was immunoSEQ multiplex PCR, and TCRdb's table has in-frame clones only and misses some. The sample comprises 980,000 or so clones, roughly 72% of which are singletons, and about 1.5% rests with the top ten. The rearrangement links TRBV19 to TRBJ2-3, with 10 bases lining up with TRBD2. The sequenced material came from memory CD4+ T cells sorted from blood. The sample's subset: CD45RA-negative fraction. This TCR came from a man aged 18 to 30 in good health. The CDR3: CASSIPGLATADTQYF. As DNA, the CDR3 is TGTGCCAGTAGTATACCGGGACTAGCGACTGCAGATACGCAGTATTTT.